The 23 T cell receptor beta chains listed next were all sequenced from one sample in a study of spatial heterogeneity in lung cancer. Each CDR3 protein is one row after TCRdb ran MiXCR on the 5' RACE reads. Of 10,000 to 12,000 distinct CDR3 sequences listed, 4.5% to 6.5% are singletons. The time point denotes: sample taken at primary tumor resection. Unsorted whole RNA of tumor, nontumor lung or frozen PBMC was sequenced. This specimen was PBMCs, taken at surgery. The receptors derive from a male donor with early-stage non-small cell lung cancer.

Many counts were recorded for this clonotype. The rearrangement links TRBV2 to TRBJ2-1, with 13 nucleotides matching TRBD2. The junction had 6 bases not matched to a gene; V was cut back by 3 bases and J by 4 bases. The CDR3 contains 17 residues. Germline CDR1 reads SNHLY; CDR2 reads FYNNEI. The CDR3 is CASSEQLLAGGYNEQFF. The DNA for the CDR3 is TGTGCCAGCAGTGAGCAACTACTAGCGGGGGGGTACAATGAGCAGTTCTTC. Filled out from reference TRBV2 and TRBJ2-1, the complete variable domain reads EPEVTQTPSHQVTQMGQEVILRCVPISNHLYFYWYRQILGQKVEFLVSFYNNEISEKSEIFDDQFSVERPDGSNFTLKIRSTKLEDSAMYFCASSEQLLAGGYNEQFFGPGTRLTVL.

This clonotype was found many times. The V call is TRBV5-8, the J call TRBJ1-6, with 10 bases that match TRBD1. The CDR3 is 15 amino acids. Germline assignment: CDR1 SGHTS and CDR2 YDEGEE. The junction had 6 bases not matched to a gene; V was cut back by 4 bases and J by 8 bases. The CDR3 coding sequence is TGTGCCAGCAGCCGCTCCGGGACAGGGGATTCACCCCTCCACTTT. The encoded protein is CASSRSGTGDSPLHF.

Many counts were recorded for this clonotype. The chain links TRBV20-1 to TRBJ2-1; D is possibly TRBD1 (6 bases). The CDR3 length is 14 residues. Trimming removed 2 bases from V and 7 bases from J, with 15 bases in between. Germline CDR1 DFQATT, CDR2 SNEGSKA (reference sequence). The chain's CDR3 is CSARLGGVGNEQFF. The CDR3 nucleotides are TGCAGTGCTAGATTAGGGGGAGTTGGGAATGAGCAGTTCTTC.

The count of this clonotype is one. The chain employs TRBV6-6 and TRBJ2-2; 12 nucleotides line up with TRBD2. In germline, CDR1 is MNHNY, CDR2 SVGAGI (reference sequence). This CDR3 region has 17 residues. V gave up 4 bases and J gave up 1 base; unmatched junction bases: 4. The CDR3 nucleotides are TGTGCCAGCAGTTCCGAGGGACTAGCGGGGAACACCGGGGAGCTGTTTTTT. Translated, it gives CASSSEGLAGNTGELFF.

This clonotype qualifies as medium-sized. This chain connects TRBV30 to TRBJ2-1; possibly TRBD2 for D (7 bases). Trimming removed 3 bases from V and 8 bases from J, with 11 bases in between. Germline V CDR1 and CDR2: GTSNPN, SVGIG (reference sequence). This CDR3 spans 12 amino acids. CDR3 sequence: CAWSLGGDEQFF. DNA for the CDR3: TGTGCCTGGAGCCTAGGGGGGGATGAGCAGTTCTTC.

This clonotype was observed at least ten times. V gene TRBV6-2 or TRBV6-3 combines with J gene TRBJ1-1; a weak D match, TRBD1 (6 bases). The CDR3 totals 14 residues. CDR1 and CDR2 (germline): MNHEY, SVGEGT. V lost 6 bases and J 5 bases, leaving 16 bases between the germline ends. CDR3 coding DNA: TGTGCCAGCAGCTCAAGGGGGGGAGAAACTGAAGCTTTCTTT. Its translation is CASSSRGGETEAFF.

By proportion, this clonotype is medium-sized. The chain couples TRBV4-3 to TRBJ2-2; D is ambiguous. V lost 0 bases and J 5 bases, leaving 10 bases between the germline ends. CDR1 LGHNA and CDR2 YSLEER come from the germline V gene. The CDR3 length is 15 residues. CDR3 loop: CASSQDSRGTGELFF. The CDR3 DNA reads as TGCGCCAGCAGCCAAGATAGTCGAGGAACCGGGGAGCTGTTTTTT.

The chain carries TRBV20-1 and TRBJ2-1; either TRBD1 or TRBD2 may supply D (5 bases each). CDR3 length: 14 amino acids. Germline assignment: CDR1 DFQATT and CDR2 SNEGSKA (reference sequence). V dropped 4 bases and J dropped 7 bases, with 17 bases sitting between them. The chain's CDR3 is CSAIPGRYWNEQFF. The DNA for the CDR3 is TGCAGTGCTATTCCGGGACGGTATTGGAATGAGCAGTTCTTC.

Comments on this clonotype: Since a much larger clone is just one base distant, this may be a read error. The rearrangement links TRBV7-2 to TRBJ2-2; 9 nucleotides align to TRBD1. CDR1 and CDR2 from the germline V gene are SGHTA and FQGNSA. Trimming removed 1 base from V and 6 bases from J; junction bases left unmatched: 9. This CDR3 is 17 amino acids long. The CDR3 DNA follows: TGTGCCAGCAGCTTAGGCCCGGGACAGGGTCAGTCCGGGGAGCTGTTTTTT. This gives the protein CASSLGPGQGQSGELFF.

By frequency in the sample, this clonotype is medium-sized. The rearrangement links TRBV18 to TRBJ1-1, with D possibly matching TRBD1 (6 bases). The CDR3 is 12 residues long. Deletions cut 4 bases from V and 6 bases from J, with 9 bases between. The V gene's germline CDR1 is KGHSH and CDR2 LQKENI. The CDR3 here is CASSRGGAEAFF. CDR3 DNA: TGTGCCAGCTCACGAGGGGGGGCTGAAGCTTTCTTT.

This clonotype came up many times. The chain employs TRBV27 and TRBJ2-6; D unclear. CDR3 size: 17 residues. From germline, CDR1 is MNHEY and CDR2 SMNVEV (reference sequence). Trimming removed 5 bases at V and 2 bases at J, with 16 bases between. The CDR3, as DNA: TGTGCCAGCAGTCCCCACGGCGAGTTAACTGGGGCCAACGTCCTGACTTTC. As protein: CASSPHGELTGANVLTF.

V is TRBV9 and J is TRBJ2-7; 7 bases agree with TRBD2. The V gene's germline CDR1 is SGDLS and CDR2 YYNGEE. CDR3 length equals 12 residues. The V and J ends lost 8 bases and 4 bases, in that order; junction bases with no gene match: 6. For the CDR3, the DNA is TGTGCCAGTGGAAAAGCGGGATACGAGCAGTACTTC. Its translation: CASGKAGYEQYF. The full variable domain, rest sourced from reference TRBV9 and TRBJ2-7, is DSGVTQTPKHLITATGQRVTLRCSPRSGDLSVYWYQQSLDQGLQFLIQYYNGEERAKGNILERFSAQQFPDLHSELNLSSLELGDSALYFCASGKAGYEQYFGPGTRLTVT.

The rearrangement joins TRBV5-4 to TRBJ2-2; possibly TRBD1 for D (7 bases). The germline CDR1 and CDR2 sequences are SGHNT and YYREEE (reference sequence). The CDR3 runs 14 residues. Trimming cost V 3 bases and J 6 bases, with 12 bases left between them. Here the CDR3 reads CASSSGDSPGELFF. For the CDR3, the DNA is TGTGCCAGCAGCTCGGGGGACAGCCCCGGGGAGCTGTTTTTT. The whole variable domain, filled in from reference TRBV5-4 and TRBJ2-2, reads ETGVTQSPTHLIKTRGQQVTLRCSSQSGHNTVSWYQQALGQGPQFIFQYYREEENGRGNFPPRFSGLQFPNYSSELNVNALELDDSALYLCASSSGDSPGELFFGEGSRLTVL.

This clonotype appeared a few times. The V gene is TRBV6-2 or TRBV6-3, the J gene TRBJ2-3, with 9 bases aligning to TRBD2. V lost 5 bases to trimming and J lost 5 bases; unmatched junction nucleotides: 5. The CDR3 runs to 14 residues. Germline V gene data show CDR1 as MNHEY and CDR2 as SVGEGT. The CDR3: CASSPSGRRDTQYF. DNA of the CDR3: TGTGCCAGCAGTCCGAGCGGGAGGAGAGATACGCAGTATTTT.

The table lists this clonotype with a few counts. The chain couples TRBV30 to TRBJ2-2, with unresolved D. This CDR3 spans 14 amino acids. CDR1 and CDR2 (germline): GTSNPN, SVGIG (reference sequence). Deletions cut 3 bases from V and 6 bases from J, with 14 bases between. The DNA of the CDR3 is TGTGCCTGGAGCACGGAAGCATGGGCCGGGGAGCTGTTTTTT. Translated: CAWSTEAWAGELFF.

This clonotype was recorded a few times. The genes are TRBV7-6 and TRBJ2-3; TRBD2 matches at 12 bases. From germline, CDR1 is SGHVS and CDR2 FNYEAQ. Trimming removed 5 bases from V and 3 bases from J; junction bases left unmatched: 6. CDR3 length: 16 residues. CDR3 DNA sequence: TGTGCCAGCAGCCCCACAGGACTAGCGGGGACAGATACGCAGTATTTT. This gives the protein CASSPTGLAGTDTQYF.

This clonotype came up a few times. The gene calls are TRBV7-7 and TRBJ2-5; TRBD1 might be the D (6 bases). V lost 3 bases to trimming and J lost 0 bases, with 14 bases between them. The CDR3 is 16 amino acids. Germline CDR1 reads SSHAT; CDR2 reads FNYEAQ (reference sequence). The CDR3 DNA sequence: TGTGCCAGCAGCTTGGGGGCAGGGGTTAACCAAGAGACCCAGTACTTC. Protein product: CASSLGAGVNQETQYF.

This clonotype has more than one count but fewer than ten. In DNA, the CDR3 is TGTGCCAGCAGCCGCAGGACTAGCGGTATCACAGATACGCAGTATTTT. Translation: CASSRRTSGITDTQYF. This chain connects TRBV7-9 to TRBJ2-3; 10 nucleotides agree with TRBD2. This CDR3 comprises 16 residues. CDR1 is SEHNR and CDR2 is FQNEAQ in the germline V gene (reference sequence). V lost 5 bases and J lost 2; bases outside the gene matches: 7.

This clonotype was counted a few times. The CDR3 DNA is TGCAGTGCTAGAGGAGGGGCTACAAGGGGCACTGAAGCTTTCTTT. It encodes CSARGGATRGTEAFF. The chain has TRBV20-1 and TRBJ1-1; tentatively, D is TRBD1 (5 bases). The V gene lost 1 base and the J gene lost 4 bases, with 16 bases spanning the gap. The CDR3 runs to 15 residues. The V gene's germline CDR1 is DFQATT and CDR2 SNEGSKA (reference sequence).

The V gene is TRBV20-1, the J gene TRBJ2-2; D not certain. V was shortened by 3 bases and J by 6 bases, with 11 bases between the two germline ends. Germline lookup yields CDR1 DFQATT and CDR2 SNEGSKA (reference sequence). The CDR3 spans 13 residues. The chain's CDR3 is CSASGPYAGELFF. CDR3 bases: TGCAGTGCTAGTGGGCCCTACGCCGGGGAGCTGTTTTTT.

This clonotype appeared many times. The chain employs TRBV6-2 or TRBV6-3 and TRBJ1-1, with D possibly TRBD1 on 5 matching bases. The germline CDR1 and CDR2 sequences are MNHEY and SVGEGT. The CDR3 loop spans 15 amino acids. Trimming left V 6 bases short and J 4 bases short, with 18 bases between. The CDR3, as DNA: TGTGCCAGCAGAAGATCGACAGTTATACGCACTGAAGCTTTCTTT. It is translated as CASRRSTVIRTEAFF.

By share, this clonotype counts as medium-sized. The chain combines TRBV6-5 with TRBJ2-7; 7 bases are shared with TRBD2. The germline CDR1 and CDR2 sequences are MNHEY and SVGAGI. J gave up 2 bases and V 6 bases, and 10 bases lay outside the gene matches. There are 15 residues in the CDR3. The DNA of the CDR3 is TGTGCCAGCAGCCAAAGCGGGATCCCGGCCTACGAGCAGTACTTC. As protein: CASSQSGIPAYEQYF.

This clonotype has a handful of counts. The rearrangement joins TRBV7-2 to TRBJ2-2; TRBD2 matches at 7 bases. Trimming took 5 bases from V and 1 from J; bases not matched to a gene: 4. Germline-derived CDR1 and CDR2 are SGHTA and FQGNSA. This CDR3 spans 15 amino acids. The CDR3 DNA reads TGTGCCAGCAGCGGGTCTAGCGGGAACACCGGGGAGCTGTTTTTT. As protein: CASSGSSGNTGELFF.